Sequencing of this T cell receptor (beta chain) was carried out in a study of T cell responses to AZD1222 COVID-19 vaccine. On the study more broadly: Whether given at about 4 or about 12 weeks, second doses were pooled. Study conclusions and caveats: The number of AZD1222 recipients seropositive at baseline was only five or six. Unmutated regions of variants are reportedly targeted by nearly half of spike-specific TCRs.

Profiled with immunoSEQ multiplex PCR; TCRdb holds only in-frame clones, not every one. The sample has more than 110,000 clones; 92% are singletons. The germline V gene encodes CDR1 LGHNA and CDR2 YSLEER. The CDR3 runs to 18 residues. V trimming: 0 bases; J trimming: 3 bases; junction bases outside the gene matches: 4. With regard to this clone: Antigen specificity is unknown.

This chain connects TRBV4-3 to TRBJ2-4; 14 nucleotides line up with TRBD2. This receptor was obtained from an adult in good health. Sequenced material: peripheral blood, taken on day 0 of AZD1222 vaccination. The chain's CDR3 is CASSQDPGTSGGKNIQYF. Written as DNA, the CDR3 is TGCGCCAGCAGCCAAGACCCCGGGACTAGCGGGGGCAAAAACATTCAGTACTTC.